This T cell receptor (beta chain) was identified in a study of blood T cell repertoires in COVID-19. Study overall: T cells, B-cell-depleted T cells, or PBMCs provided the cDNA or gDNA that served as material.

This clone was seen more than once but under ten times. Authors' analysis steps: Amplification with reference gene primers provided the estimates of nucleated cell counts. Using immunoSEQ multiplex PCR, the repertoire was profiled, and TCRdb retains in-frame clones only, with some absent. From that table come the V and J calls and clone size; the DNA was used to work out D and trimming. The sample lists 46,000 or so clones; around nine tenths were seen once. The clonotype was recovered from a man in his 60s with active or convalescent COVID-19. The sample was peripheral blood.

The CDR3 loop is CASSQDLLRNNEQFF. The DNA for the CDR3 is TGCGCCAGCAGCCAAGATCTCCTGCGGAACAATGAGCAGTTCTTC. V usage is TRBV4-1 and J usage is TRBJ2-1; unclear D gene. CDR3 length equals 15 residues. V lost 0 bases, J lost 5 bases, and 11 bases lay in between. Germline CDR1 is MGHRA and CDR2 is YSYEKL.